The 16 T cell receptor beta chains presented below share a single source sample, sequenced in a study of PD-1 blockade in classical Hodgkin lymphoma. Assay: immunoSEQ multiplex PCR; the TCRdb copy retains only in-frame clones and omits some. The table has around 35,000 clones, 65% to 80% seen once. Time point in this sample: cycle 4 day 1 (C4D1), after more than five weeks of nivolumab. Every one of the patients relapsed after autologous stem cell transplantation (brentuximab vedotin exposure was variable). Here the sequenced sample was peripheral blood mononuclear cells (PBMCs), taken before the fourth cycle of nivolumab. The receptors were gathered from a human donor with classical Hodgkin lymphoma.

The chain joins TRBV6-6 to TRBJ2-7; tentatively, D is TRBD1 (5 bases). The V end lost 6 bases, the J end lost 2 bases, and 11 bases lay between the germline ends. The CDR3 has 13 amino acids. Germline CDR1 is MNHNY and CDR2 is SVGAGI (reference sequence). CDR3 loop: CASRTDKTYEQYF. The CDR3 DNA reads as TGTGCCAGCAGGACGGACAAAACCTACGAGCAGTACTTC.

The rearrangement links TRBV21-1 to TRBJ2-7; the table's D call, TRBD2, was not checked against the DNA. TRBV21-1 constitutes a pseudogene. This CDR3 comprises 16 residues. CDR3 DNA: TGTGCCAGCAGCAAAGCGCGGGACCAGGGATCCTACGAGCAGTACTTC. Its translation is CASSKARDQGSYEQYF.

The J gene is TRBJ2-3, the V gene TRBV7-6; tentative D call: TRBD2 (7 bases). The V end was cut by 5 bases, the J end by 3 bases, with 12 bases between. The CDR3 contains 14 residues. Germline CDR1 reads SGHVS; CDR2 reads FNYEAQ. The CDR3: CASSPGGPTDTQYF. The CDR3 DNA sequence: TGTGCCAGCAGCCCCGGGGGGCCGACAGATACGCAGTATTTT.

CDR3: CASGLVLGTGYNEQFF. In nucleotides, the CDR3 is TGTGCTAGTGGTTTGGTACTAGGGACAGGTTACAATGAGCAGTTCTTC. The chain links TRBV12-5 to TRBJ2-1; 8 bases are a match to TRBD1. The V gene's germline CDR1 is LGHNT and CDR2 FRNRAP. The junction had 5 bases not matched to a gene; V was cut back by 0 bases and J by 4 bases. This CDR3 is 16 amino acids long.

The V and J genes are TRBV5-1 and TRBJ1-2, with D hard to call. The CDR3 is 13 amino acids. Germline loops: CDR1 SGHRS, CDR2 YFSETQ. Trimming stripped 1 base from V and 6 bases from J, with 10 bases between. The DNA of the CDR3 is TGCGCCAGCAGCTTGATGGGATCCGATGGCTACACCTTC. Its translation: CASSLMGSDGYTF.

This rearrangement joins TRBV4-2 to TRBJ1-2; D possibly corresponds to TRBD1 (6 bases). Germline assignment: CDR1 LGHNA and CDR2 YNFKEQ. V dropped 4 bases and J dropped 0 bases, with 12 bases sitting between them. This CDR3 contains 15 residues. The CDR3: CASSLGQPTNYGYTF. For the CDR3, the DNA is TGTGCCAGCAGCCTTGGACAGCCGACTAACTATGGCTACACCTTC.

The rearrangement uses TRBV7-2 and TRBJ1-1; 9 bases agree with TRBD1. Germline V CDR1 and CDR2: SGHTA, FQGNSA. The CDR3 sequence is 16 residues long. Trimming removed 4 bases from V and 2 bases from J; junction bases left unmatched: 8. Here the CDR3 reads CASSSNRGRGNTEAFF. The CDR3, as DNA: TGTGCCAGCAGCTCAAACAGGGGGCGCGGAAACACTGAAGCTTTCTTT.

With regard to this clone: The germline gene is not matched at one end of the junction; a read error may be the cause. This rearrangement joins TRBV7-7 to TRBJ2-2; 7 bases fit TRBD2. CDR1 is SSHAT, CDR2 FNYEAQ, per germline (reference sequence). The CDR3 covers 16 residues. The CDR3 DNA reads TGTGCTAGCAGCTTAGATCCGGGAGGTGAATCTGGGGAGCTGTTTTTT. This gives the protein CASSLDPGGESGELFF. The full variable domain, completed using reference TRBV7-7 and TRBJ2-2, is GAGVSQSPRYKVTKRGQDVTLRCDPISSHATLYWYQQALGQGPEFLTYFNYEAQPDKSGLPSDRFSAERPEGSISTLTIQRTEQRDSAMYRCASSLDPGGESGELFFGEGSRLTVL.

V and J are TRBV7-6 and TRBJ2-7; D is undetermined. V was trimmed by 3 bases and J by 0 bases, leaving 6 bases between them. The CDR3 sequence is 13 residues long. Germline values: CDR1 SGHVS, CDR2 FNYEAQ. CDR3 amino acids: CASSLTSSYEQYF. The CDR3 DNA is TGTGCCAGCAGCTTGACGAGCTCCTACGAGCAGTACTTC.

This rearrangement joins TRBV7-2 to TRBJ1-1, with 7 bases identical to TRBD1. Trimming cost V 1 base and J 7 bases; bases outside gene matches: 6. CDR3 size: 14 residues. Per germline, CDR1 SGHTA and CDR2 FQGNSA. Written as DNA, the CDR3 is TGTGCCAGCAGCTTAGGGGGACAGCCAGGTGAAGCTTTCTTT. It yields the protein CASSLGGQPGEAFF.

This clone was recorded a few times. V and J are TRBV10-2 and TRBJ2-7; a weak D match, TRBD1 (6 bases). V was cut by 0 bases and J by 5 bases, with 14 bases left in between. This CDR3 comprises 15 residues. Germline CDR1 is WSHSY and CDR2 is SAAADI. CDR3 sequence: CASSESLNTGHEQYF. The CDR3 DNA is TGCGCCAGCAGTGAGTCGCTGAATACAGGGCACGAGCAGTACTTC.

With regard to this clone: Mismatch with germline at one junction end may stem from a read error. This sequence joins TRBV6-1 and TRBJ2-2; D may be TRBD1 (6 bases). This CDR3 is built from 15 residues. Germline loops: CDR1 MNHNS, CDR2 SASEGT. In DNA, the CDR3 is TGTGCCAGCAGGGAAGGACAGTCGAACACCGGGGAGCTGTTTTTT. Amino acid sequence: CASREGQSNTGELFF.

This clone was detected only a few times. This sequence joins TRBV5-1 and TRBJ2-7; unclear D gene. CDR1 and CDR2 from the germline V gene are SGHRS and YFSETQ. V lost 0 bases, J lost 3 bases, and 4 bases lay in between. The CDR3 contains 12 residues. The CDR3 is CASSLGGYEQYF. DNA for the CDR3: TGCGCCAGCAGCTTGGGCGGCTACGAGCAGTACTTC.

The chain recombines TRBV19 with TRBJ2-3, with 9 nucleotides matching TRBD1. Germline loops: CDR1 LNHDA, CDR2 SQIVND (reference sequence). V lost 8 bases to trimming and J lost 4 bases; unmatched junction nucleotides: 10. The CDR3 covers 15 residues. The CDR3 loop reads CASSGGQGFADTQYF. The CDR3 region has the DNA TGTGCCAGTTCCGGGGGACAGGGTTTCGCAGATACGCAGTATTTT.

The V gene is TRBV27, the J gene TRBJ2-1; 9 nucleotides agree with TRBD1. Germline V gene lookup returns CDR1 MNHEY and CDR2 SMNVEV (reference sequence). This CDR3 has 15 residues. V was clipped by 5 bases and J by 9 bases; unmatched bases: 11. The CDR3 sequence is CASSTPGQGFGEQFF. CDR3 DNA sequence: TGTGCCAGCAGTACCCCGGGACAGGGCTTCGGTGAGCAGTTCTTC.

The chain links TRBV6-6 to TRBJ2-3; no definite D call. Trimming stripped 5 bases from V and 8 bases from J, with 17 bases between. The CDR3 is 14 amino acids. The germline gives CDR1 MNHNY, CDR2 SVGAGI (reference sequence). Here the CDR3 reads CASSPGLHPGTQYF. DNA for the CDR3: TGTGCCAGCAGTCCCGGGCTCCATCCGGGTACGCAGTATTTT.